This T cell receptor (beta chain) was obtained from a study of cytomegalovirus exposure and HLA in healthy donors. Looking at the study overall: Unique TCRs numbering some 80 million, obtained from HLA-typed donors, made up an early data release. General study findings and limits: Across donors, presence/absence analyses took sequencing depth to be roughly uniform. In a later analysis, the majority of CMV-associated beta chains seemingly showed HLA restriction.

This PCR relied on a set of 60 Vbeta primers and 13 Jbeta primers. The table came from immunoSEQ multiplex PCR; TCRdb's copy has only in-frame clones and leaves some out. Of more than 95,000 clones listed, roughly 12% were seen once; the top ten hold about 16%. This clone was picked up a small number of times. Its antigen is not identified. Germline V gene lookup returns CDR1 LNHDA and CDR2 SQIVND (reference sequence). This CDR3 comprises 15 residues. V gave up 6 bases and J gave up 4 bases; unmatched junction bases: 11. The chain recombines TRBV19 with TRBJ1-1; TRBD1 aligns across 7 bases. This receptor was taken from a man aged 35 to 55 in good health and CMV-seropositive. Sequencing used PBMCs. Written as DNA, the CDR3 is TGTGCCAGTAGCTCGACAGGGAATGGGTTCACTGAAGCTTTCTTT. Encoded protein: CASSSTGNGFTEAFF.